The 31 T cell receptor beta chains presented below share a single source sample, sequenced in a study of CD8 T cells in ankylosing spondylitis. TCRdb re-called the 5' RACE reads with MiXCR, one entry per CDR3 protein. The sample shows about 340,000 distinct CDR3 sequences, under 15% of them seen only once. Sample: blood, either unsorted or a sorted T cell fraction (not recorded which). All receptors derive from a male donor with ankylosing spondylitis or in good health (not recorded which).

This clonotype has just a few counts. V usage is TRBV7-2 and J usage is TRBJ2-4; no clear D gene. V lost 6 bases and J lost 0, with 9 bases in between. The CDR3 extends over 14 amino acids. The germline V gene has CDR1 SGHTA and CDR2 FQGNSA. The chain's CDR3 is CASSRDLAKNIQYF. CDR3 DNA sequence: TGTGCCAGCAGTCGAGACCTAGCCAAAAACATTCAGTACTTC. Full variable domain (rest looked up from reference TRBV7-2 and TRBJ2-4): GAGVSQSPSNKVTEKGKDVELRCDPISGHTALYWYRQSLGQGLEFLIYFQGNSAPDKSGLPSDRFSAERTGGSVSTLTIQRTQQEDSAVYLCASSRDLAKNIQYFGAGTRLSVL.

This clonotype appeared many times. J is TRBJ2-1 and V is TRBV10-3; 7 nucleotides line up with TRBD2. V shed 0 bases, J shed 7 bases, and the junction held 6 bases outside the gene matches. This CDR3 is 15 amino acids long. CDR1 is ENHRY and CDR2 is SYGVKD in the germline V gene. The CDR3 region is CAISESGGSGNEQFF. CDR3 sequence (DNA): TGTGCCATCAGTGAGTCGGGCGGGAGTGGGAATGAGCAGTTCTTC.

There are many counts of this clonotype. The chain has TRBV4-1 and TRBJ1-5, with TRBD1 matching over 8 bases. In germline, CDR1 is MGHRA, CDR2 YSYEKL. Trimming removed 0 bases from V and 1 base from J; junction bases left unmatched: 2. The CDR3 has 16 residues. In DNA form, the CDR3 reads TGCGCCAGCAGCCAAGATTGGGACAGGAGCAATCAGCCCCAGCATTTT. Translating it yields CASSQDWDRSNQPQHF.

This clonotype was recorded at least ten times. The chain carries TRBV12-5 and TRBJ1-5; tentatively, D is TRBD1 (5 bases). The V and J ends lost 6 bases and 1 base respectively, with 13 bases between them. The CDR3 is 15 amino acids. CDR1 LGHNT and CDR2 FRNRAP come from the germline V gene. The CDR3 region is CASGGLDRSNQPQHF. For the CDR3, the DNA is TGTGCTAGTGGAGGGCTTGACAGAAGCAATCAGCCCCAGCATTTT.

This clonotype showed up just a few times. The chain joins TRBV12-3 or TRBV12-4 to TRBJ2-7; 10 bases are shared with TRBD2. V gave up 3 bases and J gave up 6 bases; unmatched junction bases: 5. The CDR3 spans 14 residues. The CDR3 DNA follows: TGTGCCAGCAGTTTCCTAGCGGGAGTTCGCGAGCAGTACTTC. Protein sequence: CASSFLAGVREQYF.

The rearrangement uses TRBV4-1 and TRBJ2-6; D unresolved. Germline-derived CDR1 and CDR2 are MGHRA and YSYEKL. V lost 2 bases and J lost 4, with 6 bases in between. CDR3 length equals 14 residues. In nucleotides, the CDR3 is TGCGCCAGCAGCCAACCTCCCGGGGCCAACGTCCTGACTTTC. Translated: CASSQPPGANVLTF.

This clonotype was observed a handful of times. V usage is TRBV7-9 and J usage is TRBJ1-2; D not resolved. Germline V CDR1 and CDR2: SEHNR, FQNEAQ (reference sequence). This CDR3 spans 12 amino acids. V lost 2 bases to trimming and J lost 6 bases, with 7 bases between them. CDR3 nucleotide sequence: TGTGCCAGCAGCTTAAACGTGGATGGCTACACCTTC. Translation: CASSLNVDGYTF.

The gene calls are TRBV5-1 and TRBJ2-2, with TRBD2 identical over 15 bases. Germline CDR1 and CDR2: SGHRS and YFSETQ. V shed 4 bases and J 1 base; nucleotides not matched to a gene: 5. The CDR3 runs to 18 residues. CDR3 sequence (DNA): TGCGCCAGCAGCCTGCGGACTAGCGGGAGGGGGAACACCGGGGAGCTGTTTTTT. It is translated as CASSLRTSGRGNTGELFF.

This clonotype was found a few times. The chain couples TRBV7-9 to TRBJ2-3, with 10 bases identical to TRBD2. CDR3 length: 16 amino acids. The J segment lost 1 base and the V segment lost 5 bases, leaving 6 bases of the junction unmatched. The V gene's germline CDR1 is SEHNR and CDR2 FQNEAQ (reference sequence). The CDR3 loop is CASSAASGGGTDTQYF. In nucleotides, the CDR3 is TGTGCCAGCAGCGCTGCGAGCGGGGGGGGCACAGATACGCAGTATTTT.

In DNA form, the CDR3 reads TGTGCCAGCAGCCGACTGGGGCAGAGCTCCTATAATTCACCCCTCCACTTT. It specifies CASSRLGQSSYNSPLHF. The chain employs TRBV7-8 and TRBJ1-6, with D perhaps TRBD1 (5 bases). The ends were cut back, 5 bases at V and 0 bases at J, with 14 bases in the middle. The germline CDR1 and CDR2 sequences are SGHVS and FQNEAQ. The CDR3 runs 17 residues.

In this sample, this clonotype turned up a few times. The V gene is TRBV30, the J gene TRBJ1-1, with TRBD1 identical over 9 bases. Germline-derived CDR1 and CDR2 are GTSNPN and SVGIG (reference sequence). The V segment lost 3 bases and the J segment 6 bases; nucleotides outside the gene matches: 8. The CDR3 runs to 14 residues. DNA for the CDR3: TGTGCCTGGAGAAGACAGGGGGTATTCGCTGAAGCTTTCTTT. It encodes CAWRRQGVFAEAFF.

This chain uses TRBV28 with TRBJ2-3; TRBD1 matches at 7 bases. J gave up 3 bases and V 6 bases, and 3 bases lay outside the gene matches. Germline assignment: CDR1 MDHEN and CDR2 SYDVKM. The CDR3 loop spans 13 amino acids. CDR3 sequence reads: CASSNRGTDTQYF. Here the CDR3 DNA reads TGTGCCAGCAGCAACAGGGGAACAGATACGCAGTATTTT. Variable domain in full (rest from reference TRBV28 and TRBJ2-3): DVKVTQSSRYLVKRTGEKVFLECVQDMDHENMFWYRQDPGLGLRLIYFSYDVKMKEKGDIPEGYSVSREKKERFSLILESASTNQTSMYLCASSNRGTDTQYFGPGTRLTVL.

This clonotype was recorded a few times. This chain joins TRBV6-1 and TRBJ2-2; no clear D gene. Germline V gene data show CDR1 as MNHNS and CDR2 as SASEGT. V was pared by 7 bases and J by 0 bases, with 9 bases between. There are 14 residues in the CDR3. Written as DNA, the CDR3 is TGTGCCAGCACCCTAGACCCGAACACCGGGGAGCTGTTTTTT. It codes for CASTLDPNTGELFF.

The sample holds a few counts of this clonotype. This chain uses TRBV20-1 with TRBJ1-3; 9 bases are shared with TRBD1. The CDR3 consists of 16 residues. CDR1 and CDR2 from the germline V gene are DFQATT and SNEGSKA (reference sequence). The trim removed 0 bases at V and 2 bases at J, leaving 5 bases unmatched. CDR3 protein: CSARDFRQGAGNTIYF. The CDR3 nucleotides read TGCAGTGCTAGAGATTTTAGACAGGGGGCTGGAAACACCATATATTTT.

This clonotype has a handful of counts. The chain links TRBV12-3 or TRBV12-4 to TRBJ2-1, with 7 bases lining up with TRBD2. V lost 2 bases, J lost 14 bases, and 6 bases stayed unmatched. The CDR3 extends over 12 amino acids. The chain's CDR3 is CASSLTAGDKFF. The CDR3 DNA reads as TGTGCCAGCAGTTTAACGGCGGGGGATAAGTTCTTC.

In its sample, this clonotype was seen a few times. The rearrangement links TRBV5-4 to TRBJ2-3; 10 nucleotides match TRBD2. The germline gives CDR1 SGHNT, CDR2 YYREEE (reference sequence). The V segment lost 10 bases and the J segment 3 bases; nucleotides outside the gene matches: 11. The CDR3 is 15 residues long. CDR3 coding DNA: TGTGCCGGCGCTAGCGGGGGAGGGTTGACAGATACGCAGTATTTT. Translating gives CAGASGGGLTDTQYF.

This clonotype was counted between two and nine times. V usage is TRBV14 and J usage is TRBJ1-4, with TRBD1 as a possible D gene (5 bases). V lost 1 base, J lost 11 bases, and 14 bases lay in between. The CDR3 totals 14 residues. Germline lookup yields CDR1 SGHDN and CDR2 FVKESK. The DNA of the CDR3 is TGTGCCAGCAGCCAAGCAGGGATGGCGAGTAAACTGTTTTTT. This encodes CASSQAGMASKLFF.

The chain uses TRBV11-2 and TRBJ1-1, with unresolved D. The V end lost 4 bases, the J end lost 0 bases, and 18 bases lay between the germline ends. The length of the CDR3 is 17 residues. In germline, CDR1 is SGHAT, CDR2 FQNNGV. CDR3 protein: CASSSGPAGPMNTEAFF. The CDR3 coding sequence is TGTGCCAGCAGCTCCGGACCTGCCGGCCCCATGAACACTGAAGCTTTCTTT.

This clonotype was recorded at least ten times. The V and J genes are TRBV5-1 and TRBJ1-2; D might be TRBD1 (6 bases). Per the germline V gene, CDR1 is SGHRS and CDR2 is YFSETQ. CDR3 length: 14 residues. V lost 0 bases to trimming and J lost 3 bases, with 9 bases between them. The CDR3 sequence is CASSLDRADYGYTF. CDR3 nucleotide sequence: TGCGCCAGCAGCTTGGACAGGGCGGACTATGGCTACACCTTC.

The chain is built from TRBV9 and TRBJ2-3, with 7 bases identical to TRBD2. The length of the CDR3 is 17 residues. The J segment lost 3 bases and the V segment lost 4 bases, leaving 14 bases of the junction unmatched. Germline lookup yields CDR1 SGDLS and CDR2 YYNGEE. Written as DNA, the CDR3 is TGTGCCAGCAGCTCTTCCTCCGGGACTATTGGGACAGATACGCAGTATTTT. Its translation: CASSSSSGTIGTDTQYF.

The chain recombines TRBV20-1 with TRBJ2-1, with TRBD2 identical over 9 bases. Germline loops: CDR1 DFQATT, CDR2 SNEGSKA (reference sequence). J was trimmed by 8 bases and V by 2 bases; bases with no gene match: 13. This CDR3 is 16 amino acids long. CDR3 protein: CSARRGGRAAFDEQFF. The CDR3 DNA sequence: TGCAGTGCTAGACGTGGCGGGAGGGCCGCTTTCGATGAGCAGTTCTTC.

This clonotype was detected a few times. This sequence joins TRBV11-3 and TRBJ2-3; 9 bases line up with TRBD2. V gave up 5 bases and J gave up 3 bases; unmatched junction bases: 9. The germline V gene encodes CDR1 SGHNT and CDR2 YENEEA. This CDR3 has 16 residues. The CDR3 reads CASSPGKREVTDTQYF. In DNA form, the CDR3 reads TGTGCCAGCAGCCCGGGAAAGCGGGAGGTTACAGATACGCAGTATTTT.

This clonotype has ten or more counts. The J gene is TRBJ1-5, the V gene TRBV12-3 or TRBV12-4, with D unresolved. V was shortened by 2 bases and J by 7 bases, with 9 bases between the two germline ends. This CDR3 spans 13 amino acids. Here the CDR3 DNA reads TGTGCCAGCAGTTTAACCCGTGGACAGCCCCAGCATTTT. It yields the protein CASSLTRGQPQHF.

This chain uses TRBV6-5 with TRBJ2-3; 9 nucleotides line up with TRBD2. There are 16 residues in the CDR3. Germline CDR1 is MNHEY and CDR2 is SVGAGI. The junction had 2 bases not matched to a gene; V was cut back by 0 bases and J by 1 base. The chain's CDR3 is CASSYSASGGTDTQYF. In DNA, the CDR3 is TGTGCCAGCAGTTACTCGGCTAGCGGGGGCACAGATACGCAGTATTTT.

The table lists this clonotype with a few counts. The chain couples TRBV15 to TRBJ2-5; 13 bases are a match to TRBD2. This CDR3 region has 17 residues. Trimming cost V 5 bases and J 2 bases; bases outside gene matches: 8. Germline values: CDR1 LNHNV, CDR2 YYDKDF (reference sequence). The DNA for the CDR3 is TGTGCCACCAGCCGAAGGACTAGCGGGAGAGGGCAAGAGACCCAGTACTTC. Translated, it gives CATSRRTSGRGQETQYF.

This clonotype showed up many times. The chain uses TRBV12-3 or TRBV12-4 and TRBJ2-3; 11 bases align to TRBD2. The CDR3 consists of 16 residues. The V segment lost 5 bases and the J segment 2 bases; nucleotides outside the gene matches: 6. DNA for the CDR3: TGTGCCAGCAGTCGAGGACTAGCGGGTGCCACAGATACGCAGTATTTT. Its protein product is CASSRGLAGATDTQYF.

This rearrangement joins TRBV7-9 to TRBJ2-2; tentative D call: TRBD2 (5 bases). This CDR3 comprises 14 residues. Between the trimmed V and J ends, which lost 0 bases and 7 bases, there was a span of 9 bases. Per germline, CDR1 SEHNR and CDR2 FQNEAQ (reference sequence). The CDR3, as DNA: TGTGCCAGCAGCTTAGCAGGGAGTGGCGGGGAGCTGTTTTTT. Its protein is CASSLAGSGGELFF.

This clonotype has more than one count but fewer than ten. The chain is built from TRBV5-1 and TRBJ2-1, with D maybe TRBD2 (6 bases). The V gene's germline CDR1 is SGHRS and CDR2 YFSETQ. Between the trimmed V and J ends, which lost 0 bases and 0 bases, there was a span of 10 bases. There are 16 residues in the CDR3. CDR3 nucleotides: TGCGCCAGCAGCTTGGAGGAGGGAGGCTCCTACAATGAGCAGTTCTTC. Amino acids: CASSLEEGGSYNEQFF. The complete variable domain, with remaining parts taken from reference TRBV5-1 and TRBJ2-1, reads KAGVTQTPRYLIKTRGQQVTLSCSPISGHRSVSWYQQTPGQGLQFLFEYFSETQRNKGNFPGRFSGRQFSNSRSEMNVSTLELGDSALYLCASSLEEGGSYNEQFFGPGTRLTVL.

CDR3: CASSLGIGDTEAFF. Written as DNA, the CDR3 is TGCGCCAGCAGCTTGGGTATCGGGGACACTGAAGCTTTCTTT. V usage is TRBV5-1 and J usage is TRBJ1-1; D is unclear. Germline V lookup: CDR1 SGHRS, CDR2 YFSETQ. CDR3 length: 14 residues. V was pared by 0 bases and J by 3 bases, with 9 bases between. Using reference TRBV5-1 and TRBJ1-1 for the parts outside the CDR3, the full variable domain is KAGVTQTPRYLIKTRGQQVTLSCSPISGHRSVSWYQQTPGQGLQFLFEYFSETQRNKGNFPGRFSGRQFSNSRSEMNVSTLELGDSALYLCASSLGIGDTEAFFGQGTRLTVV.

This clonotype was seen at least ten times. The chain carries TRBV5-1 and TRBJ1-2; weak D call: TRBD1 (6 bases). The germline CDR1 and CDR2 sequences are SGHRS and YFSETQ. V lost 4 bases and J 4 bases, leaving 14 bases between the germline ends. The CDR3 is made up of 14 amino acids. CDR3 coding DNA: TGCGCCAGCAGCGCCCCGGGACATATCTATGGCTACACCTTC. Translation: CASSAPGHIYGYTF.

The sample holds a few counts of this clonotype. V usage is TRBV2 and J usage is TRBJ2-7, with a weak D call TRBD2 (5 bases). Germline V gene sequence: CDR1 SNHLY, CDR2 FYNNEI. The V gene lost 0 bases and the J gene lost 8 bases, with 11 bases spanning the gap. This CDR3 has 13 amino acids. The CDR3 DNA sequence: TGTGCCAGCAGTGAAGCGAGGGCCCGGCAGCAGTACTTC. It encodes CASSEARARQQYF.